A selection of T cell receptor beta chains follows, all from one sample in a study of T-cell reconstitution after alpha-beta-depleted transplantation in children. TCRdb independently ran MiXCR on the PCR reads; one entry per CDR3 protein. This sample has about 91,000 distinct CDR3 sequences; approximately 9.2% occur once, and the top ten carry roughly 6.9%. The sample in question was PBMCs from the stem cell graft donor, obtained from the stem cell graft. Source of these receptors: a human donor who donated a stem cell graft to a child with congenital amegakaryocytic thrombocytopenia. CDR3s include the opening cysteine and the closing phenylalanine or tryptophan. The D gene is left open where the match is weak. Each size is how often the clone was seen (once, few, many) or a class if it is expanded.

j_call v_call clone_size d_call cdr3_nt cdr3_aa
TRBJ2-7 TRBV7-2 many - TGTGCCAGCAGCTTAGGCATATCCCCCGAGCAGTACTTC CASSLGISPEQYF
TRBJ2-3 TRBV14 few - TGTGCCAGCAGGGGGGATCGGTCTAGCACAGATACGCAGTATTTT CASRGDRSSTDTQYF
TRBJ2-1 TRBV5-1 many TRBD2 TGCGCCAGCAGCTTTTTGACTAGCGGGGGGTACAATGAGCAGTTCTTC CASSFLTSGGYNEQFF
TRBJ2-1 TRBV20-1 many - TGCAGTGCTAGCGGACAGAATAGAAATGAGCAGTTCTTC CSASGQNRNEQFF
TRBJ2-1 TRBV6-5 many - TGTGCCAGCAGTTACTCCAGTGAGGGAAGTAAGGTGTGGGAGCAGTTCTTC CASSYSSEGSKVWEQFF
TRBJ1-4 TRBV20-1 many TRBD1 TGCAGTGCCCTGGACAGGACCCGGGAAAAACTGTTTTTT CSALDRTREKLFF
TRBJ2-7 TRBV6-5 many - TGTGCCAGCAGCCGGTCGCAGGGGTTTCCCTACGAGCAGTACTTC CASSRSQGFPYEQYF
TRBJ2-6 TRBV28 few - TGTGCCAGCAGCCCTGACAGCTCTGGGGCCAACGGCCTGACTTTC CASSPDSSGANGLTF
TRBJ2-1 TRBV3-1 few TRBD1 TGTGCCACCAGCCGCGCCGGGCAGGGGGTTTATGAGCAGTTCTTC CATSRAGQGVYEQFF
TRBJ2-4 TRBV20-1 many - TGCAGTGCTGAGTCCCAAAACATTCAGTACTTC CSAESQNIQYF
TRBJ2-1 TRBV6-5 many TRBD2 TGTGCCAGCAGTTACTCGACAGTAGCGGGAGATTTCGATGAGCAGTTCTTC CASSYSTVAGDFDEQFF
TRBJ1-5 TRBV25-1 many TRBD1 TGTGCCAGCAGGAAACAGGGGGACAATCAGCCCCAGCATTTT CASRKQGDNQPQHF
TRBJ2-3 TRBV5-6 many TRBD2 TGTGCCAGCAGCTTGGTGCTAGCGGGAGGGGTAGATACGCAGTATTTT CASSLVLAGGVDTQYF
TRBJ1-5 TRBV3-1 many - TGTGCCAGCAGCCAAGAATACGGTAGCAATCAGCCCCAGCATTTT CASSQEYGSNQPQHF
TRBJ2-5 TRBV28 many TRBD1 TGTGCCAGCAGCGACCCGGCAGGGGGCGGCGGAGAGACCCAGTACTTC CASSDPAGGGGETQYF
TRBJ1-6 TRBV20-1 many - TGCAGTGGCGAGGGGAGCTCCTATAATTCACCCCTCCACTTT CSGEGSSYNSPLHF
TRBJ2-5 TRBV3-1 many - TGTGCCAGCAGCCAAGATTGGGGAGAGGAGACCCAGTACTTC CASSQDWGEETQYF
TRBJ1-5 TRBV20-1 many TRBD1 TGCAGTGCTAGCGGGACAGGGCGCGCTCAGCCCCAGCATTTT CSASGTGRAQPQHF